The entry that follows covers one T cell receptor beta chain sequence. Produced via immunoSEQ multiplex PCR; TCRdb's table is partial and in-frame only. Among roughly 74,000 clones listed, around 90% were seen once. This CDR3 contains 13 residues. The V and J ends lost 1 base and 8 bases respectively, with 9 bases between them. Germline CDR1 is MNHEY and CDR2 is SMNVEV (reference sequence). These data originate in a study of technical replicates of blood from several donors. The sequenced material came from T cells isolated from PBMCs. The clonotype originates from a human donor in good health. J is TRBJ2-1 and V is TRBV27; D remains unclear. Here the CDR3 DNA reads TGTGCCAGCAGTTTATTTATGAGTGATGAGCAGTTCTTC. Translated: CASSLFMSDEQFF.